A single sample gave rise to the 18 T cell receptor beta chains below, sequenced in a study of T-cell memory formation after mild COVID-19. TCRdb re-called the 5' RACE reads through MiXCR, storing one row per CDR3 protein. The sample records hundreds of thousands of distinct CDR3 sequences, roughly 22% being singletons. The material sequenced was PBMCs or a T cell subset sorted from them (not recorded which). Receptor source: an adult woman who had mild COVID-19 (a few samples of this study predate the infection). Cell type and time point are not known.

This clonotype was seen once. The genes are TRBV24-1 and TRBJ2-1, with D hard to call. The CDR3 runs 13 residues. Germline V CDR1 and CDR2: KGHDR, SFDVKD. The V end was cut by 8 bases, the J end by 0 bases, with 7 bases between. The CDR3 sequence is CATTDSSYNEQFF. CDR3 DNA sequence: TGTGCCACCACAGATAGCTCCTACAATGAGCAGTTCTTC.

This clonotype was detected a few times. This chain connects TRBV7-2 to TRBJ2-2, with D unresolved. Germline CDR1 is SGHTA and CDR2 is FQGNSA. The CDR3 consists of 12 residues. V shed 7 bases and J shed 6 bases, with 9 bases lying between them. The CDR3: CASKPQPGELFF. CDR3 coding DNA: TGTGCCAGCAAGCCCCAGCCCGGGGAGCTGTTTTTT.

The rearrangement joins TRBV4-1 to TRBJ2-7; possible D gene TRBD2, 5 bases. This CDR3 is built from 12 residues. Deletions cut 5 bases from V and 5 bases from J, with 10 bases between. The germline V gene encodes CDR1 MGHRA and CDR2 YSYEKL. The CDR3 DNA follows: TGCGCCAGCAGCTCGAGGGTAGACGAGCAGTACTTC. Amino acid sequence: CASSSRVDEQYF.

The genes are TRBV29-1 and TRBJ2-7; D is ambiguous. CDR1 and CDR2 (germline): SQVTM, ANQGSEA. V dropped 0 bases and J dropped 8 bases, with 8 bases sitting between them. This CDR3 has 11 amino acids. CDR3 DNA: TGCAGCGTTGAAGATCCCCGCCAGCAGTACTTC. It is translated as CSVEDPRQQYF.

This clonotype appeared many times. The CDR3 reads CASSLGSGSSYNEQFF. The CDR3 DNA reads TGTGCCAGCAGCTTAGGTAGCGGGAGCTCCTACAATGAGCAGTTCTTC. The chain uses TRBV7-2 and TRBJ2-1; 9 bases align to TRBD2. The CDR3 has 16 residues. Trimming cost V 1 base and J 0 bases; bases outside gene matches: 1. CDR1 and CDR2 from the germline V gene are SGHTA and FQGNSA. The complete variable domain, with remaining parts taken from reference TRBV7-2 and TRBJ2-1, reads GAGVSQSPSNKVTEKGKDVELRCDPISGHTALYWYRQSLGQGLEFLIYFQGNSAPDKSGLPSDRFSAERTGGSVSTLTIQRTQQEDSAVYLCASSLGSGSSYNEQFFGPGTRLTVL.

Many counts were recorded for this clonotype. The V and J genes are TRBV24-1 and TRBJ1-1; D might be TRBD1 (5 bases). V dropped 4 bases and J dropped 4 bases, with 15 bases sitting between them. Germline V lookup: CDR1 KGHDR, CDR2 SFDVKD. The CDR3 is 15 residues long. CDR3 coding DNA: TGTGCCACCAGTGAGGGAGGGGAAGTGAGCACTGAAGCTTTCTTT. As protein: CATSEGGEVSTEAFF.

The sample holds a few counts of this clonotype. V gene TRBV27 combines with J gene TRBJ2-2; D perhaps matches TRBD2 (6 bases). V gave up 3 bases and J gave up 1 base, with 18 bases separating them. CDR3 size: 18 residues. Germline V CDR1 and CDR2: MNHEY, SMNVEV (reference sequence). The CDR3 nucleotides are TGTGCCAGCAGTTTCGATCTCCCCTTGGGGGGGAACACCGGGGAGCTGTTTTTT. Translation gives CASSFDLPLGGNTGELFF.

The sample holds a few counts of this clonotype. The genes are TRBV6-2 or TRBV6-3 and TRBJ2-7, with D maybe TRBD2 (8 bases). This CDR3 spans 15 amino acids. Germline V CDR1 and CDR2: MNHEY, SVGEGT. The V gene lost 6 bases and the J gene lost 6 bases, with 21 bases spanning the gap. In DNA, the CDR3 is TGTGCCAGCAGCCAGGGGGGACTAGTCCTCCCCGAGCAGTACTTC. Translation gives CASSQGGLVLPEQYF.

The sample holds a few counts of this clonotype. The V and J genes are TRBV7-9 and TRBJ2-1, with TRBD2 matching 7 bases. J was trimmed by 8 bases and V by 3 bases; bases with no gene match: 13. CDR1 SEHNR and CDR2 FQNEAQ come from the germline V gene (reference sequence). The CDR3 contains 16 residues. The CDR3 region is CASSFRRLAEYDEQFF. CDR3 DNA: TGTGCCAGCAGCTTTAGGCGCCTAGCGGAATACGATGAGCAGTTCTTC.

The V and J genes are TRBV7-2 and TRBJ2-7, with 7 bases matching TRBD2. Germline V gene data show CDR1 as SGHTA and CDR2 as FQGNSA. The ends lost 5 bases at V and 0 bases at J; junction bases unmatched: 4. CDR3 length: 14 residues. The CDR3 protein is CASSTWTSSYEQYF. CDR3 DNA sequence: TGTGCCAGCAGCACATGGACTAGCTCCTACGAGCAGTACTTC. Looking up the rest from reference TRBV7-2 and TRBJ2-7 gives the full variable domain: GAGVSQSPSNKVTEKGKDVELRCDPISGHTALYWYRQSLGQGLEFLIYFQGNSAPDKSGLPSDRFSAERTGGSVSTLTIQRTQQEDSAVYLCASSTWTSSYEQYFGPGTRLTVT.

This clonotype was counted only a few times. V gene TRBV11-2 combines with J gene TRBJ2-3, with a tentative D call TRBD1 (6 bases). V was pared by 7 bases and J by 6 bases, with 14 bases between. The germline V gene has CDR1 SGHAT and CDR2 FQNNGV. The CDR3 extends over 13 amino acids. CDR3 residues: CASNNKGVDTQYF. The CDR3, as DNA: TGTGCCAGCAACAATAAGGGGGTTGATACGCAGTATTTT.

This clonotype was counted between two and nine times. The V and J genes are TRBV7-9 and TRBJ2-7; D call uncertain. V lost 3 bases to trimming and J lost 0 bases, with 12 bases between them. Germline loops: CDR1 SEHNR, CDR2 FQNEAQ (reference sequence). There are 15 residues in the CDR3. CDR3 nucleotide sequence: TGTGCCAGCAGCTTTAGTTGGAGAGTCTCCTACGAGCAGTACTTC. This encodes CASSFSWRVSYEQYF.

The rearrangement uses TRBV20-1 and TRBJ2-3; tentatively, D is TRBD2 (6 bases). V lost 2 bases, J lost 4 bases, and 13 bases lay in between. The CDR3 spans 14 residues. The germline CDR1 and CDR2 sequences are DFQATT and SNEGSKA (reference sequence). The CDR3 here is CSARIQGGSDTQYF. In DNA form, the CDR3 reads TGCAGTGCTAGAATCCAGGGAGGTTCAGATACGCAGTATTTT.

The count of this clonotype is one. CDR3 sequence: CASSPTMGSRNRLVYEQYF. The CDR3 region has the DNA TGTGCCAGCAGCCCGACGATGGGGTCAAGGAATCGTCTAGTCTACGAGCAGTACTTC. The V and J genes are TRBV5-6 and TRBJ2-7; D remains unclear. V shed 4 bases and J shed 3 bases, with 29 bases lying between them. Per the germline V gene, CDR1 is SGHDT and CDR2 is YYEEEE. This CDR3 has 19 amino acids.

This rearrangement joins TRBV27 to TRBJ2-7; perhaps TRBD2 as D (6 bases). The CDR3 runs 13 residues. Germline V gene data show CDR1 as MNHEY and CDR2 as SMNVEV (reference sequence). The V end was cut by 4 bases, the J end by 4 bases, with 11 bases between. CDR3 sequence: CASSSGLGYEQYF. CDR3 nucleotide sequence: TGTGCCAGCAGTTCGGGACTCGGATACGAGCAGTACTTC.

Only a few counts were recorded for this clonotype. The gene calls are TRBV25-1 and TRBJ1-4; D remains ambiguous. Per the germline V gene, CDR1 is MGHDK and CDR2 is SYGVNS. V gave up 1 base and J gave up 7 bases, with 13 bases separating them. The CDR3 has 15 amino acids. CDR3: CASSEFGGVIEKLFF. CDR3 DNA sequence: TGTGCCAGCAGTGAATTCGGTGGGGTGATTGAAAAACTGTTTTTT.

The CDR3 region is CASSFGPQRGEQYF. The CDR3 nucleotides are TGTGCCAGCAGCTTTGGCCCACAGAGAGGTGAGCAGTACTTC. The chain is built from TRBV7-6 and TRBJ2-7; no clear D. Germline values: CDR1 SGHVS, CDR2 FNYEAQ. Trimming removed 3 bases from V and 7 bases from J, with 16 bases in between. The CDR3 is made up of 14 amino acids.

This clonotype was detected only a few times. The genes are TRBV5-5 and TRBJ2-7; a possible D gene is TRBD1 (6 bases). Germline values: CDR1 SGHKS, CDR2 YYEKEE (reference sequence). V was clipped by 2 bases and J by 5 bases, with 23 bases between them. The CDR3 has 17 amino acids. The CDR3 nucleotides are TGTGCCAGCAGCTTAACCTCTGCTGCCCAGGGGTCCCACGAGCAGTACTTC. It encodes CASSLTSAAQGSHEQYF.